The 14 T cell receptor beta chains below all came from one sample that was sequenced in a study of OX40 agonist ivuxolimab in advanced cancers. The method was immunoSEQ multiplex PCR; TCRdb's version includes in-frame clones alone and lacks a portion of them. Among tens of thousands of clones, about nine tenths were seen once, and the ten largest hold 3.8%. The input for sequencing was CD4+ or CD8+ T cells sorted from blood, taken in a trial of the OX40 agonist ivuxolimab. The receptor source for this set is an adult with an advanced solid tumor such as melanoma, head and neck, liver or kidney cancer.

The chain has TRBV29-1 and TRBJ2-1, with 8 nucleotides matching TRBD2. The CDR3 sequence is 16 residues long. The V and J ends lost 6 bases and 1 base, in that order; junction bases with no gene match: 11. Germline assignment: CDR1 SQVTM and CDR2 ANQGSEA. DNA of the CDR3: TGCAGCGTATTAGCGGCGGGGGGCAGGTCCTACAATGAGCAGTTCTTC. Translation: CSVLAAGGRSYNEQFF.

This chain links TRBV7-9 with TRBJ1-2, with 9 bases that match TRBD1. V was clipped by 4 bases and J by 8 bases; unmatched bases: 11. The CDR3 is 15 residues long. Germline CDR1 is SEHNR and CDR2 is FQNEAQ (reference sequence). CDR3 region: CASSSSRQGEWGYTF. The CDR3 nucleotides are TGTGCCAGCAGCTCCAGCCGACAGGGGGAGTGGGGCTACACCTTC.

V is TRBV4-3 and J is TRBJ2-2; 12 positions match TRBD2. Germline CDR1 is LGHNA and CDR2 is YSLEER. The J segment lost 6 bases and the V segment lost 0 bases, leaving 5 bases of the junction unmatched. The CDR3 loop spans 17 amino acids. CDR3 nucleotide sequence: TGCGCCAGCAGCCAAGATAGGCTAGCGGGAGGGCCCGGGGAGCTGTTTTTT. Translating it yields CASSQDRLAGGPGELFF.

The chain combines TRBV27 with TRBJ2-1, with 7 bases that match TRBD2. There are 18 residues in the CDR3. Germline V lookup: CDR1 MNHEY, CDR2 SMNVEV (reference sequence). Germline trimming cut 0 bases from V and 7 bases from J; bases unmatched to any gene: 15. CDR3 loop: CASSLSVPGTTFGNEQFF. CDR3 in DNA: TGTGCCAGCAGTTTATCGGTTCCCGGGACTACCTTCGGGAATGAGCAGTTCTTC.

The gene calls are TRBV28 and TRBJ1-2; TRBD1 agrees at 7 bases. The CDR3 extends over 15 amino acids. Per the germline V gene, CDR1 is MDHEN and CDR2 is SYDVKM. The V gene end was trimmed by 5 bases and the J gene end by 3 bases; junction bases not matched to a gene: 9. The CDR3 sequence: CASSNRWTGHYGYTF. In DNA form, the CDR3 reads TGTGCCAGCAGTAATCGTTGGACAGGCCACTATGGCTACACCTTC.

This clone is a singleton in its sample. The rearrangement links TRBV9 to TRBJ2-6; tentatively, D is TRBD2 (5 bases). Per germline, CDR1 SGDLS and CDR2 YYNGEE. The CDR3 has 16 amino acids. The ends were cut back, 3 bases at V and 1 base at J, with 11 bases in the middle. In DNA, the CDR3 is TGTGCCAGCAGCGACGTCGGGGAATCTGGGGCCAACGTCCTGACTTTC. It codes for CASSDVGESGANVLTF.

The chain employs TRBV5-5 and TRBJ2-7; no firm D call. Looked up from germline, CDR1 is SGHKS and CDR2 is YYEKEE (reference sequence). There are 14 residues in the CDR3. Trimming removed 4 bases from V and 3 bases from J, with 14 bases in between. The CDR3 is CASSASESFYEQYF. CDR3 DNA: TGTGCCAGCAGCGCCAGTGAATCTTTCTACGAGCAGTACTTC.

The genes are TRBV12-5 and TRBJ2-3, with TRBD2 identical over 12 bases. Germline trimming cut 9 bases from V and 4 bases from J; bases unmatched to any gene: 5. Germline CDR1 is LGHNT and CDR2 is FRNRAP. This CDR3 contains 14 residues. The CDR3 protein is CASTSGRNADTQYF. The CDR3 nucleotides are TGTGCTAGCACTAGCGGGAGGAACGCAGATACGCAGTATTTT. The variable domain in full, completed from reference TRBV12-5 and TRBJ2-3, reads DARVTQTPRHKVTEMGQEVTMRCQPILGHNTVFWYRQTMMQGLELLAYFRNRAPLDDSGMPKDRFSAEMPDATLATLKIQPSEPRDSAVYFCASTSGRNADTQYFGPGTRLTVL.

This chain connects TRBV7-3 to TRBJ2-5, with D maybe TRBD1 (5 bases). Germline V gives CDR1 SGHTA, CDR2 FQGTGA. The CDR3 sequence is 13 residues long. Trimming left V 0 bases short and J 4 bases short, with 6 bases between. CDR3 nucleotides: TGTGCCAGCAGCTTAACAGGGGTAGAGACCCAGTACTTC. This codes for CASSLTGVETQYF.

CDR3 bases: TGTGCCAGCAGCCACGACCCTGACAGGGGACACTACGAGCAGTACTTC. This codes for CASSHDPDRGHYEQYF. The V gene is TRBV7-9, the J gene TRBJ2-7, with 8 bases identical to TRBD1. Unmatched junction bases numbered 12, after V lost 5 bases and J lost 3 bases. The germline V gene has CDR1 SEHNR and CDR2 FQNEAQ (reference sequence). The length of the CDR3 is 16 residues.

This chain connects TRBV9 to TRBJ2-2; TRBD1 is a possible D gene (5 bases). V lost 4 bases and J lost 4, with 23 bases in between. Looked up from germline, CDR1 is SGDLS and CDR2 is YYNGEE. This CDR3 has 18 residues. The CDR3 is CASSPPGPLQGVTGELFF. In DNA form, the CDR3 reads TGTGCCAGCAGCCCTCCCGGCCCACTCCAGGGTGTCACCGGGGAGCTGTTTTTT.

The CDR3 loop is CASRLTGGGELFF. DNA for the CDR3: TGTGCCAGCAGGTTGACCGGGGGCGGGGAGCTGTTTTTT. V and J are TRBV7-6 and TRBJ2-2, with D possibly TRBD2 on 6 matching bases. CDR1 is SGHVS and CDR2 is FNYEAQ in the germline V gene. The CDR3 runs to 13 residues. The ends were cut back, 6 bases at V and 7 bases at J, with 12 bases in the middle.

The chain recombines TRBV10-3 with TRBJ2-7, with 14 bases that match TRBD2. With 5 bases clipped from V and 7 bases from J, the junction kept 7 bases outside the gene matches. This CDR3 comprises 15 residues. Germline V gives CDR1 ENHRY, CDR2 SYGVKD. The CDR3 loop is CAISPGLAGDPEQYF. The CDR3 DNA reads as TGTGCCATCAGTCCGGGACTAGCGGGAGACCCAGAGCAGTACTTC.

V is TRBV4-1 and J is TRBJ2-1, with D perhaps being TRBD1 or TRBD2 (5 bases each). The CDR3 is made up of 16 amino acids. Trimming left V 0 bases short and J 1 base short, with 10 bases between. The germline V gene has CDR1 MGHRA and CDR2 YSYEKL. This CDR3 is CASSQDSGRSYNEQFF. CDR3 coding DNA: TGCGCCAGCAGCCAAGATTCAGGGAGATCCTACAATGAGCAGTTCTTC.